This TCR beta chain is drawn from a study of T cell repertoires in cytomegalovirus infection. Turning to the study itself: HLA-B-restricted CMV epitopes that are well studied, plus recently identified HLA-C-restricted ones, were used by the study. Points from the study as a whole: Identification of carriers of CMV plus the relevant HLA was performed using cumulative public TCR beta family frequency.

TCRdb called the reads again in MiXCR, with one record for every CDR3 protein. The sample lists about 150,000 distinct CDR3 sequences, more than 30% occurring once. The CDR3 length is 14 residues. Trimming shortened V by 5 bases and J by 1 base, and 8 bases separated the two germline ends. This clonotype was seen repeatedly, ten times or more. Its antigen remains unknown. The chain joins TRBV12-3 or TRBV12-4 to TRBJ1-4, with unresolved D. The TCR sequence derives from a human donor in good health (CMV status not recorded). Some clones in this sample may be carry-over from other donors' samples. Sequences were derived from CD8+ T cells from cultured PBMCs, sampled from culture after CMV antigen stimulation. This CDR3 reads CASSDGETNEKLFF. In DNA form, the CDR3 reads TGTGCCAGCAGTGATGGCGAAACTAATGAAAAACTGTTTTTT.